Listed here are 14 T cell receptor beta chains from one sample, sequenced in a study of T cells expressing NK-cell markers. TCRdb reprocessed the 5' RACE reads and stores each CDR3 protein as one record, lacking DNA. Its listing shows a few hundred thousand distinct CDR3 sequences. Material: blood T cells: a sorted CD56 or NKG2C T cell subset, CD4+ or CD8+ T cells, or bulk PBMC T cells (not recorded which). These receptors originate from a man in his late teens or twenties in good health.

The chain joins TRBV20-1 to TRBJ1-1. Germline V gene data show CDR1 as DFQATT and CDR2 as SNEGSKA (reference sequence). The CDR3 consists of 12 residues. The CDR3 sequence: CSQLAMNTEAFF.

The CDR3 sequence: CATSDLGGKGETQYF. The chain employs TRBV24-1 and TRBJ2-5; TCRdb calls TRBD1, which cannot be checked without DNA. CDR3 length: 15 residues. Germline CDR1 reads KGHDR; CDR2 reads SFDVKD.

CDR3 amino acids: CASSPPPGRTGELFF. The chain couples TRBV18 to TRBJ2-2; TCRdb proposes TRBD1, but this gene call is untestable without DNA. Germline CDR1 is KGHSH and CDR2 is LQKENI. The CDR3 is made up of 15 amino acids.

The chain has TRBV5-1 and TRBJ2-1; lacking DNA, the TRBD1 call made by TCRdb goes unchecked. The CDR3 has 17 residues. CDR1 is SGHRS, CDR2 YFSETQ, per germline. The CDR3 region is CASSLEPRGQGSDEQFF.

This chain connects TRBV29-1 to TRBJ2-5; TCRdb returns TRBD2, unconfirmable since there is no DNA. CDR1 and CDR2 (germline): SQVTM, ANQGSEA. The CDR3 sequence is 11 residues long. CDR3: CSVSGVETQYF. Using reference TRBV29-1 and TRBJ2-5 for the parts outside the CDR3, the full variable domain is SAVISQKPSRDICQRGTSLTIQCQVDSQVTMMFWYRQQPGQSLTLIATANQGSEATYESGFVIDKFPISRPNLTFSTLTVSNMSPEDSSIYLCSVSGVETQYFGPGTRLLVL.

J is TRBJ2-3 and V is TRBV29-1. The CDR3 consists of 13 residues. CDR1 and CDR2 (germline): SQVTM, ANQGSEA. CDR3 amino acids: CSVEGLDTDTQYF.

The chain couples TRBV28 to TRBJ2-4; TCRdb outputs TRBD1, but without DNA this stays unchecked. Germline CDR1 is MDHEN and CDR2 is SYDVKM. This CDR3 is 15 amino acids long. This CDR3 is CASSLGGQGENIQYF.

This chain links TRBV27 with TRBJ2-1; the D gene TCRdb calls, TRBD1, cannot be checked with no DNA. Germline V gives CDR1 MNHEY, CDR2 SMNVEV (reference sequence). The CDR3 has 17 residues. The CDR3 spells CAVRASLHSSSYNEQFF.

The chain uses TRBV6-5 and TRBJ1-2; no DNA is available, so the TRBD1 call from TCRdb remains unchecked. The germline CDR1 and CDR2 sequences are MNHEY and SVGAGI. This CDR3 contains 15 residues. The CDR3: CASSSGVRVGYGYTF.

The CDR3 loop is CAISESWGTIASTDTQYF. The chain has TRBV10-3 and TRBJ2-3; TCRdb reports TRBD2, a call that lacks DNA to check it against. The CDR3 runs to 18 residues. Germline CDR1 is ENHRY and CDR2 is SYGVKD.

The chain links TRBV7-2 to TRBJ2-1; TCRdb's D call of TRBD2 is untestable without DNA. CDR1 and CDR2 from the germline V gene are SGHTA and FQGNSA. The CDR3 has 17 residues. The CDR3 loop is CASSASLAGTGYNEQFF. The variable domain in full, with the rest retrieved from reference TRBV7-2 and TRBJ2-1, is GAGVSQSPSNKVTEKGKDVELRCDPISGHTALYWYRQSLGQGLEFLIYFQGNSAPDKSGLPSDRFSAERTGGSVSTLTIQRTQQEDSAVYLCASSASLAGTGYNEQFFGPGTRLTVL.

V and J are TRBV20-1 and TRBJ2-3. The CDR3 extends over 12 amino acids. Germline V gives CDR1 DFQATT, CDR2 SNEGSKA (reference sequence). The CDR3 loop is CSARDKPREQYF.

V and J are TRBV20-1 and TRBJ2-1. From germline, CDR1 is DFQATT and CDR2 SNEGSKA (reference sequence). The CDR3 totals 15 residues. CDR3 loop: CSARSASGEYNEQFF.

This rearrangement joins TRBV5-5 to TRBJ2-7; TCRdb's assignment of TRBD2 cannot be checked, as there is no DNA. Looked up from germline, CDR1 is SGHKS and CDR2 is YYEKEE (reference sequence). This CDR3 is built from 12 residues. The CDR3 sequence: CASSGRGLEPDF. Drawing the rest from reference TRBV5-5 and TRBJ2-7, the complete variable domain is DAGVTQSPTHLIKTRGQQVTLRCSPISGHKSVSWYQQVLGQGPQFIFQYYEKEERGRGNFPDRFSARQFPNYSSELNVNALLLGDSALYLCASSGRGLEPDFGPGTRLTVT.